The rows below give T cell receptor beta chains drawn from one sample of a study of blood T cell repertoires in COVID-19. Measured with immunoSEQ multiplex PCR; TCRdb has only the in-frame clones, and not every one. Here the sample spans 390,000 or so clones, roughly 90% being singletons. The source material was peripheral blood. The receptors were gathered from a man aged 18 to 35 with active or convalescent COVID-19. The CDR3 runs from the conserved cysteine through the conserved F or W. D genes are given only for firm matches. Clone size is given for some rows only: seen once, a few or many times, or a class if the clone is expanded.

CASSLVGGGSKNIQYF	TGTGCCAGCAGCTTAGTGGGCGGGGGGTCCAAAAACATTCAGTACTTC	TRBV7-2	once	TRBJ2-4	TRBD2
CASSRGTGLSGYTF	TGTGCCAGCAGCAGAGGGACAGGGTTGAGTGGCTACACCTTC	TRBV6-2/TRBV6-3	.	TRBJ1-2	TRBD1
CASSLKRISTDTQYF	TGTGCCAGCAGTTTAAAGCGGATTAGCACAGATACGCAGTATTTT	TRBV27	.	TRBJ2-3	.
CSVTGGGSYGYTF	TGCAGCGTTACAGGGGGCGGGAGCTATGGCTACACCTTC	TRBV29-1	.	TRBJ1-2	TRBD1
CASISQTRDNEQFF	TGTGCCAGCATCTCCCAAACCCGAGACAATGAGCAGTTCTTC	TRBV25-1	.	TRBJ2-1	.
CASSAYDRGPIYEQYF	TGTGCCAGCAGCGCCTATGACAGGGGTCCCATCTACGAGCAGTACTTC	TRBV11-2	.	TRBJ2-7	TRBD1
CASSLVSRMKSGNTIYF	TGCGCCAGCAGCTTGGTTAGCAGAATGAAGTCTGGAAACACCATATATTTT	TRBV5-1	.	TRBJ1-3	.
CASARDRIYEQYF	TGTGCTAGTGCCCGGGACAGGATCTACGAGCAGTACTTC	TRBV12-5	.	TRBJ2-7	TRBD1
CASSPTAGDYGYTF	TGTGCCAGCAGCCCAACTGCGGGGGACTATGGCTACACCTTC	TRBV7-2	.	TRBJ1-2	.
CASSRRGNQPQHF	TGTGCCAGCAGTCGTAGGGGGAATCAGCCCCAGCATTTT	TRBV7-8	.	TRBJ1-5	.
CASSVTGSTYEQYF	TGTGCCAGCAGCGTAACAGGGTCGACCTACGAGCAGTACTTC	TRBV9	.	TRBJ2-7	.
CSVEESGPEAFF	TGCAGCGTTGAAGAATCAGGGCCTGAAGCTTTCTTT	TRBV29-1	.	TRBJ1-1	.
CASSSSNLYEQYF	TGTGCCAGCAGTTCCAGTAATCTCTACGAGCAGTACTTC	TRBV27	.	TRBJ2-7	.
CASSVGGGKQETQYF	TGTGCCAGCAGCGTAGGGGGAGGCAAGCAAGAGACCCAGTACTTC	TRBV9	.	TRBJ2-5	.
CASSQERDSPLHF	TGTGCCAGCAGCCAAGAACGGGATTCACCCCTCCACTTT	TRBV3-1/TRBV3-2	.	TRBJ1-6	.
CASSFIGQGSYEQYF	TGTGCCAGCAGCTTCATTGGACAGGGTTCCTACGAGCAGTACTTC	TRBV11-2	.	TRBJ2-7	TRBD1
CASSPRNPNYGYTF	TGTGCCAGCAGCCCCAGGAACCCAAACTATGGCTACACCTTC	TRBV7-9	.	TRBJ1-2	.